The clone carrying this T cell receptor (beta chain) was seen more than once but under ten times. Sequencing targeted expressed TCRB transcripts, as all isolated RNA had been reverse transcribed. Sequenced by immunoSEQ multiplex PCR; TCRdb stores in-frame clones only, minus some. The repertoire has just over 450,000 clones, approximately 30% of them found once; the top ten carry around 0.065%. This specimen belongs to a study of beta chain features in type 1 diabetes. From germline, CDR1 is GTSNPN and CDR2 SVGIG (reference sequence). V was cut by 2 bases and J by 10 bases, with 13 bases left in between. This CDR3 comprises 12 residues.

Sequenced material: naive CD4+ T cells from blood. The sequence came from a man in his late teens or twenties in good health. The chain combines TRBV30 with TRBJ2-3; D tentatively fits TRBD1 or TRBD2 (5 bases each). CDR3 sequence: CAWSWDPRSQYF. DNA of the CDR3: TGTGCCTGGAGTTGGGACCCCCGGTCGCAGTATTTT.